Listed here are 29 T cell receptor beta chains from one sample, sequenced in a study of blood T cell repertoires in COVID-19. Here immunoSEQ multiplex PCR was the method, and the copy in TCRdb shows in-frame clones only, minus some. This table holds about 40,000 clones, 70% to 90% found once. Material for sequencing was peripheral blood. These receptors originate from a human donor in a cohort sampled during active COVID-19.

V usage is TRBV27 and J usage is TRBJ2-7; a possible D gene is TRBD2 (6 bases). The germline V gene has CDR1 MNHEY and CDR2 SMNVEV (reference sequence). The CDR3 consists of 14 residues. V was pared by 5 bases and J by 1 base, with 12 bases between. Here the CDR3 reads CASSPYRGSYEQYF. As DNA, the CDR3 is TGTGCCAGCAGTCCATACCGGGGGTCCTACGAGCAGTACTTC.

The chain uses TRBV7-9 and TRBJ1-1; D ambiguous. This CDR3 has 14 amino acids. V shed 4 bases and J shed 1 base, with 10 bases lying between them. CDR1 and CDR2 from the germline V gene are SEHNR and FQNEAQ (reference sequence). The CDR3 loop reads CASSSWHRNTEAFF. In DNA, the CDR3 is TGTGCCAGCAGCTCCTGGCACAGGAACACTGAAGCTTTCTTT.

This clone has just a few counts. The chain recombines TRBV5-4 with TRBJ2-3, with D perhaps matching TRBD2 (5 bases). Deletions cut 5 bases from V and 4 bases from J, with 11 bases between. This CDR3 spans 13 amino acids. Germline CDR1 reads SGHNT; CDR2 reads YYREEE (reference sequence). CDR3 loop: CASRRTGADTQYF. The CDR3 region has the DNA TGTGCCAGCAGACGAACCGGGGCAGATACGCAGTATTTT.

The V gene is TRBV5-1, the J gene TRBJ1-6; 9 nucleotides align to TRBD1. This CDR3 spans 15 amino acids. The V and J ends lost 4 bases and 9 bases, in that order; junction bases with no gene match: 8. Germline lookup yields CDR1 SGHRS and CDR2 YFSETQ. CDR3 region: CASSPRTGDRSPLHF. CDR3 DNA sequence: TGCGCCAGCAGCCCACGGACAGGGGATCGTTCACCCCTCCACTTT.

This chain uses TRBV3-1 (or the pseudogene TRBV3-2) with TRBJ1-5; 7 bases fit TRBD1. The CDR3 is made up of 16 amino acids. Trimming took 4 bases from V and 12 from J; bases not matched to a gene: 18. CDR1 is LGHDT, CDR2 YNNKEL, per germline (reference sequence). DNA of the CDR3: TGTGCCAGCAGCCTTAGACCGGGACAGCCGTCCAGTTTCCAGCATTTT. Amino acids: CASSLRPGQPSSFQHF.

The chain recombines TRBV7-9 with TRBJ2-5, with 8 bases lining up with TRBD1. There are 14 residues in the CDR3. CDR1 is SEHNR, CDR2 FQNEAQ, per germline (reference sequence). V trimming: 3 bases; J trimming: 3 bases; junction bases outside the gene matches: 3. Here the CDR3 DNA reads TGTGCCAGCAGCTTGGCAGGGGGCAAAGAGACCCAGTACTTC. Its translation: CASSLAGGKETQYF.

This chain links TRBV29-1 with TRBJ2-3, with TRBD2 identical over 11 bases. Germline values: CDR1 SQVTM, CDR2 ANQGSEA. Trimming cost V 3 bases and J 6 bases; bases outside gene matches: 5. CDR3 length equals 14 residues. In nucleotides, the CDR3 is TGCAGCGTTGATAGTAGCGGGGGGGGCGATACGCAGTATTTT. Residues: CSVDSSGGGDTQYF.

This chain links TRBV18 with TRBJ2-7; D gene uncertain. The CDR3 consists of 14 residues. Germline CDR1 KGHSH, CDR2 LQKENI. V was cut by 2 bases and J by 2 bases, with 10 bases left in between. The CDR3 loop is CASSPVTHPYEQYF. The CDR3 DNA reads as TGTGCCAGCTCACCAGTGACTCACCCCTACGAGCAGTACTTC.

The V call is TRBV7-9, the J call TRBJ2-5; D gene uncertain. The CDR3 contains 14 residues. Germline CDR1 is SEHNR and CDR2 is FQNEAQ (reference sequence). The V end was cut by 2 bases, the J end by 5 bases, with 12 bases between. CDR3 bases: TGTGCCAGCAGCTTATCCTGGGCGATGGAGACCCAGTACTTC. Its protein product is CASSLSWAMETQYF.

The V call is TRBV9, the J call TRBJ1-4; D may be TRBD1 (6 bases). This CDR3 has 14 amino acids. CDR1 is SGDLS, CDR2 YYNGEE, per germline. Trimming removed 3 bases from V and 2 bases from J, with 8 bases in between. The CDR3 reads CASSEGQTNEKLFF. The CDR3 DNA follows: TGTGCCAGCAGCGAAGGACAGACTAATGAAAAACTGTTTTTT.

The chain has TRBV27 and TRBJ2-2; D is unresolved. The CDR3 is made up of 14 amino acids. V was clipped by 1 base and J by 2 bases, with 5 bases between them. Germline V gene lookup returns CDR1 MNHEY and CDR2 SMNVEV (reference sequence). CDR3: CASSLYSNTGELFF. As DNA, the CDR3 is TGTGCCAGCAGTTTATACAGTAACACCGGGGAGCTGTTTTTT.

CDR3 sequence: CASSLFWGEGGNQPQHF. The CDR3 DNA sequence: TGTGCCAGCAGTTTATTTTGGGGGGAGGGTGGCAATCAGCCCCAGCATTTT. The J gene is TRBJ1-5, the V gene TRBV27; D possibly corresponds to TRBD1 (5 bases). Trimming stripped 1 base from V and 2 bases from J, with 15 bases between. The CDR3 is 17 amino acids. Germline assignment: CDR1 MNHEY and CDR2 SMNVEV (reference sequence).

The chain links TRBV3-1 (or the pseudogene TRBV3-2) to TRBJ2-5; D remains ambiguous. This CDR3 comprises 15 residues. The germline CDR1 and CDR2 sequences are LGHDT and YNNKEL (reference sequence). V was shortened by 0 bases and J by 3 bases, with 11 bases between the two germline ends. DNA of the CDR3: TGTGCCAGCAGCCAAGACTTAGCACTGGAAGAGACCCAGTACTTC. Its protein is CASSQDLALEETQYF.

CDR3 sequence (DNA): TGTGCCAGCAGCAAAGGGCCCGGGGAGACCACAGATACGCAGTATTTT. It encodes CASSKGPGETTDTQYF. The chain is built from TRBV21-1 and TRBJ2-3; the table's D gene call, TRBD2, was not cross checked with the DNA. TRBV21-1 is reported as a pseudogene. The CDR3 is made up of 16 amino acids.

CDR3 residues: CASSPTGGRTEAFF. In DNA form, the CDR3 reads TGTGCCAGCAGTCCGACAGGGGGGCGGACTGAAGCTTTCTTT. V and J are TRBV6-5 and TRBJ1-1, with 9 positions matching TRBD1. In germline, CDR1 is MNHEY, CDR2 SVGAGI. The trim removed 5 bases at V and 5 bases at J, leaving 6 bases unmatched. The CDR3 loop spans 14 amino acids.

The chain joins TRBV9 to TRBJ2-2; D is undetermined. CDR3 length: 16 residues. The germline gives CDR1 SGDLS, CDR2 YYNGEE. Deletions cut 0 bases from V and 1 base from J, with 10 bases between. The CDR3 here is CASSVGGGMNTGELFF. In DNA form, the CDR3 reads TGTGCCAGCAGCGTAGGAGGCGGAATGAACACCGGGGAGCTGTTTTTT.

This chain uses TRBV19 with TRBJ1-2, with D maybe TRBD1 (6 bases). The CDR3 runs 15 residues. From germline, CDR1 is LNHDA and CDR2 SQIVND (reference sequence). V gave up 8 bases and J gave up 3 bases, with 19 bases separating them. The CDR3 sequence: CASGVLGGLDYGYTF. In DNA, the CDR3 is TGTGCCAGTGGGGTGCTGGGGGGGCTCGACTATGGCTACACCTTC.

The rearrangement uses TRBV6-5 and TRBJ1-2, with a weak D call TRBD1 (5 bases). The CDR3 extends over 15 amino acids. CDR1 and CDR2 (germline): MNHEY, SVGAGI. V lost 6 bases to trimming and J lost 1 base, with 15 bases between them. The CDR3: CASRPDSQYNYGYTF. The CDR3 DNA follows: TGTGCCAGCAGACCCGACAGCCAGTATAACTATGGCTACACCTTC.

The V and J genes are TRBV15 and TRBJ2-3; D gene unclear. CDR3 size: 14 residues. V was shortened by 0 bases and J by 4 bases, with 8 bases between the two germline ends. CDR1 and CDR2 (germline): LNHNV, YYDKDF (reference sequence). The CDR3 loop reads CATSRDPLSDTQYF. DNA of the CDR3: TGTGCCACCAGCAGAGATCCCCTATCAGATACGCAGTATTTT.

The chain has TRBV7-9 and TRBJ2-3; D gene unclear. This CDR3 region has 14 residues. V gave up 4 bases and J gave up 3 bases, with 11 bases separating them. Germline-derived CDR1 and CDR2 are SEHNR and FQNEAQ (reference sequence). The CDR3 bases are TGTGCCAGCAGCTATCGTCTGACAACAGATACGCAGTATTTT. Translated: CASSYRLTTDTQYF.

The V call is TRBV7-8, the J call TRBJ2-7, with D unclear. The V gene lost 5 bases and the J gene lost 2 bases, with 4 bases spanning the gap. Germline V CDR1 and CDR2: SGHVS, FQNEAQ. The CDR3 length is 11 residues. In DNA, the CDR3 is TGTGCCAGCAGCCCGGCCTACGAGCAGTACTTC. Amino acids: CASSPAYEQYF.

The chain has TRBV6-1 and TRBJ1-2; D may be TRBD1 (5 bases). This CDR3 has 15 residues. Germline lookup yields CDR1 MNHNS and CDR2 SASEGT. V was shortened by 1 base and J by 6 bases, with 15 bases between the two germline ends. The CDR3 loop reads CASSEVWGGVDGYTF. The CDR3 nucleotides are TGTGCCAGCAGTGAAGTATGGGGGGGAGTCGATGGCTACACCTTC.

The chain recombines TRBV5-1 with TRBJ2-3; possibly TRBD2 for D (6 bases). Germline V gives CDR1 SGHRS, CDR2 YFSETQ. Trimming left V 4 bases short and J 0 bases short, with 9 bases between. The CDR3 is made up of 14 amino acids. This CDR3 is CASSPSVSTDTQYF. The CDR3 DNA follows: TGCGCCAGCAGCCCTAGCGTTAGCACAGATACGCAGTATTTT.

The V and J genes are TRBV7-3 and TRBJ1-1; TRBD1 is a possible D gene (5 bases). Germline CDR1 reads SGHTA; CDR2 reads FQGTGA. CDR3 length: 14 amino acids. Trimming pared 2 bases from V and 3 bases from J, leaving 10 bases between. CDR3 region: CASSLRREDTEAFF. CDR3 bases: TGTGCCAGCAGCTTACGCAGGGAAGACACTGAAGCTTTCTTT.

This clone has only one observation. The chain uses TRBV9 and TRBJ2-1, with 10 bases matching TRBD2. In germline, CDR1 is SGDLS, CDR2 YYNGEE. V shed 7 bases and J 5 bases; nucleotides not matched to a gene: 6. The CDR3 is made up of 14 amino acids. The CDR3 coding sequence is TGTGCCAGCCAGGCGACTAGCGGGCACAATGAGCAGTTCTTC. Translated, it gives CASQATSGHNEQFF.

The J gene is TRBJ2-2, the V gene TRBV5-1; a weak D match, TRBD2 (6 bases). This CDR3 is built from 15 residues. Trimming removed 1 base at V and 1 base at J, with 8 bases between. CDR1 is SGHRS and CDR2 is YFSETQ in the germline V gene. CDR3 DNA sequence: TGCGCCAGCAGCTTGTGGGGGGTGAACACCGGGGAGCTGTTTTTT. Its protein product is CASSLWGVNTGELFF.

This chain joins TRBV4-1 and TRBJ2-7; tentative D call: TRBD2 (7 bases). Germline assignment: CDR1 MGHRA and CDR2 YSYEKL. Trimming cost V 0 bases and J 1 base, with 13 bases left between them. The CDR3 contains 16 residues. The CDR3 protein is CASSQEGGGRSYEQYF. Here the CDR3 DNA reads TGCGCCAGCAGCCAAGAAGGGGGGGGTAGATCCTACGAGCAGTACTTC.

This chain uses TRBV7-9 with TRBJ1-1; no definite D call. CDR1 and CDR2 from the germline V gene are SEHNR and FQNEAQ (reference sequence). The CDR3 contains 12 residues. V was cut by 5 bases and J by 5 bases, with 9 bases left in between. In nucleotides, the CDR3 is TGTGCCAGCAGCGAAATGCGGACTGAAGCTTTCTTT. Its protein product is CASSEMRTEAFF.

The rearrangement links TRBV18 to TRBJ2-3; D gene ambiguous. Germline CDR1 is KGHSH and CDR2 is LQKENI. This CDR3 comprises 14 residues. V was clipped by 4 bases and J by 1 base, with 9 bases between them. CDR3 region: CASSRTRGTDTQYF. The CDR3 DNA follows: TGTGCCAGCTCACGAACCCGGGGCACAGATACGCAGTATTTT.